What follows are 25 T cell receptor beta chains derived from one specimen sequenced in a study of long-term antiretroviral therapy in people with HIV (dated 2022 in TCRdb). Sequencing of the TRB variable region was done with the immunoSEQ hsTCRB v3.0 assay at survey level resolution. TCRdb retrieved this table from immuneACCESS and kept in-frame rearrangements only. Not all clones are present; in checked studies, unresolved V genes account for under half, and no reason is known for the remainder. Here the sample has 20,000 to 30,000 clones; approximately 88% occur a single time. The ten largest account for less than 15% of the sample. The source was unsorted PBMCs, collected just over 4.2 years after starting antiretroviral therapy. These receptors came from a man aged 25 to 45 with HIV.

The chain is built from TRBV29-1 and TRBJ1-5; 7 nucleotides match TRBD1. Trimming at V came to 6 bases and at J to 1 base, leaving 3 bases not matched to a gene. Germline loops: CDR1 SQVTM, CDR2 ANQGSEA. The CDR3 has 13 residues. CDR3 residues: CSVGTESNQPQHF. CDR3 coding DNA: TGCAGCGTCGGGACAGAGAGCAATCAGCCCCAGCATTTT.

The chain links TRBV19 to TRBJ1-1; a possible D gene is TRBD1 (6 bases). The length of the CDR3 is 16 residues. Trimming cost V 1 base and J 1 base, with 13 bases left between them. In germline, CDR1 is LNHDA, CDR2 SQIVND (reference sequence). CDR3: CASSIGGGGWNTEAFF. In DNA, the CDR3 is TGTGCCAGTAGTATAGGCGGAGGGGGTTGGAACACTGAAGCTTTCTTT.

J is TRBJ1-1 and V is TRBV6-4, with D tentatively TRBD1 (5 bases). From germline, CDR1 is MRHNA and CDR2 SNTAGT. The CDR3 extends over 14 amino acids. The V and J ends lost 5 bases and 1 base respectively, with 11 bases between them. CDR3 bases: TGTGCCAGCAGTCCTGGACACCAGAACACTGAAGCTTTCTTT. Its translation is CASSPGHQNTEAFF.

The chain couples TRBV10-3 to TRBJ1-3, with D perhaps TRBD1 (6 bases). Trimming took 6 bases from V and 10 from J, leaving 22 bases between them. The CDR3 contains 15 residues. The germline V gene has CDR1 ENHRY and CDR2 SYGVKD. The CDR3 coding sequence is TGTGCCATCAGCAAACTATTAACAGGGTCAGTGACCATATATTTT. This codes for CAISKLLTGSVTIYF.

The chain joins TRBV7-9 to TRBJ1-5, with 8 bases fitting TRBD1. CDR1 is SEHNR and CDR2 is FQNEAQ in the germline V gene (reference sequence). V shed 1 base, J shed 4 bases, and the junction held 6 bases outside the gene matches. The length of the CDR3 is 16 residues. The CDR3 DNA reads TGTGCCAGCAGCTTAGGCGGACAGGGAAGAAATCAGCCCCAGCATTTT. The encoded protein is CASSLGGQGRNQPQHF.

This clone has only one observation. CDR3 residues: CASSLGVNIQYF. CDR3 DNA: TGTGCCAGCAGCTTGGGCGTGAACATTCAGTACTTC. The chain employs TRBV5-6 and TRBJ2-4; D unclear. Germline lookup yields CDR1 SGHDT and CDR2 YYEEEE. This CDR3 has 12 residues. V lost 0 bases, J lost 7 bases, and 5 bases lay in between.

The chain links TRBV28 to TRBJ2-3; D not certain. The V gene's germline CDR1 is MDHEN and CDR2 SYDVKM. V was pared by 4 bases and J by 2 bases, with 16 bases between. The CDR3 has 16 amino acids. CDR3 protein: CASSSYLSGATDTQYF. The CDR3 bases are TGTGCCAGCAGTTCCTACTTGTCAGGAGCCACAGATACGCAGTATTTT. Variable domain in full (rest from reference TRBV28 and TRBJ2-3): DVKVTQSSRYLVKRTGEKVFLECVQDMDHENMFWYRQDPGLGLRLIYFSYDVKMKEKGDIPEGYSVSREKKERFSLILESASTNQTSMYLCASSSYLSGATDTQYFGPGTRLTVL.

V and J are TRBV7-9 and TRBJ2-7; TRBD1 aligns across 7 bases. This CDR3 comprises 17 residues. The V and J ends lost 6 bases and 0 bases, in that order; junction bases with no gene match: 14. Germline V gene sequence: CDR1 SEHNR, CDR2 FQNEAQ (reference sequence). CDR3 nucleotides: TGTGCCAGCAGTTCGGCTGAGGGGGCTAAGTCCTCCTACGAGCAGTACTTC. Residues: CASSSAEGAKSSYEQYF.

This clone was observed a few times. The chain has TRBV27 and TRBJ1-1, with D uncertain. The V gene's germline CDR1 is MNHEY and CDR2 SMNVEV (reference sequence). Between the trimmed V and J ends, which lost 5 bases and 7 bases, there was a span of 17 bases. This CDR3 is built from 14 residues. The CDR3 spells CASSKKRTDGEAFF. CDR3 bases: TGTGCCAGCAGTAAAAAGAGGACGGATGGTGAAGCTTTCTTT.

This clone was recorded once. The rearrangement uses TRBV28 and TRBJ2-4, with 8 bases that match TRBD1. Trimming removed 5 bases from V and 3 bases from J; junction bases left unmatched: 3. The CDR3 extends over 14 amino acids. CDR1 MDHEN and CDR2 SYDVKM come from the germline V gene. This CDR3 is CASSGTGYKNIQYF. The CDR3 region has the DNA TGTGCCAGCAGTGGGACAGGCTACAAAAACATTCAGTACTTC.

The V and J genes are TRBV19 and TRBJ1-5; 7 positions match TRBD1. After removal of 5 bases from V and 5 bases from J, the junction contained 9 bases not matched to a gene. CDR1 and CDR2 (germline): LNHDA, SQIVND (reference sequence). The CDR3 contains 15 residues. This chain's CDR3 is CASSLPTGPDQPQHF. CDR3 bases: TGTGCCAGTAGTCTACCGACAGGGCCAGATCAGCCCCAGCATTTT.

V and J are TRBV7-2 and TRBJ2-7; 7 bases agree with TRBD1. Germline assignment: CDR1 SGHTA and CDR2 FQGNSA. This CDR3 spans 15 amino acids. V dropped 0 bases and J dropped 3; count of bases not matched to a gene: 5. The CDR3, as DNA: TGTGCCAGCAGCTTAGCGCTGGGACAGCTCTACGAGCAGTACTTC. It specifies CASSLALGQLYEQYF.

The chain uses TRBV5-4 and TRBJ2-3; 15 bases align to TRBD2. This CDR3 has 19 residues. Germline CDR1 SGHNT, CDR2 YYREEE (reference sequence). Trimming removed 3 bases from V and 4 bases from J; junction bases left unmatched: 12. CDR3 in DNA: TGTGCCAGCAGCTCGTGGGACTGGACTAGCGGGAGGGAGGCAGATACGCAGTATTTT. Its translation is CASSSWDWTSGREADTQYF. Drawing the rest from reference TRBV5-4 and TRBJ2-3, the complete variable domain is ETGVTQSPTHLIKTRGQQVTLRCSSQSGHNTVSWYQQALGQGPQFIFQYYREEENGRGNFPPRFSGLQFPNYSSELNVNALELDDSALYLCASSSWDWTSGREADTQYFGPGTRLTVL.

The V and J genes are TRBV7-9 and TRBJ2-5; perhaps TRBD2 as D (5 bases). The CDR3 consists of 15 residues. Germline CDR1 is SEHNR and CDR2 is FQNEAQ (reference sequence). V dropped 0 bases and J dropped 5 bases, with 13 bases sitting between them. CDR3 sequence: CASSLARAPGETQYF. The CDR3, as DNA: TGTGCCAGCAGCTTAGCGAGGGCACCCGGGGAGACCCAGTACTTC.

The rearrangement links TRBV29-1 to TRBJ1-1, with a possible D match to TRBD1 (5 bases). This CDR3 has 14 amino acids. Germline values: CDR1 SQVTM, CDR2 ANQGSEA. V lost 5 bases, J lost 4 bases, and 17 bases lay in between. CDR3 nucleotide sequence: TGCAGCGTTACCCTGGGGCAGGGTTCCACTGAAGCTTTCTTT. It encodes CSVTLGQGSTEAFF.

The CDR3 DNA reads as TGTGCCAGCAGTTTATCAGGGCCAGAGACCCAGTACTTC. Protein product: CASSLSGPETQYF. The rearrangement joins TRBV27 to TRBJ2-5, with D unclear. Germline values: CDR1 MNHEY, CDR2 SMNVEV (reference sequence). The germline V and J ends were trimmed by 0 bases and 4 bases, with 6 bases remaining between them. This CDR3 contains 13 residues.

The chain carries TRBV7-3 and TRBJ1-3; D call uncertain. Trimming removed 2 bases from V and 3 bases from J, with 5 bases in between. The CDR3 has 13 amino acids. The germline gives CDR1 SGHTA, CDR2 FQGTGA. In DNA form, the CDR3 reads TGTGCCAGCAGCTTAGCGGGTGGAAACACCATATATTTT. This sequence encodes CASSLAGGNTIYF.

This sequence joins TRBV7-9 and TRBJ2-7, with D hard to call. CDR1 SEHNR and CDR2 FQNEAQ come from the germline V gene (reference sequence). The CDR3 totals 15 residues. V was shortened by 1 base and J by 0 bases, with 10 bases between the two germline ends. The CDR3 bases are TGTGCCAGCAGCTTAGTCACGACACACTCCTACGAGCAGTACTTC. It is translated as CASSLVTTHSYEQYF.

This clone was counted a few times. Here the CDR3 DNA reads TGTGCCAGCAGCCAAGGTCAGGGGCCAAACTATGGCTACACCTTC. Encoded protein: CASSQGQGPNYGYTF. The chain links TRBV4-2 to TRBJ1-2, with TRBD1 as a possible D gene (6 bases). Germline-derived CDR1 and CDR2 are LGHNA and YNFKEQ. V was shortened by 1 base and J by 2 bases, with 11 bases between the two germline ends. The length of the CDR3 is 15 residues.

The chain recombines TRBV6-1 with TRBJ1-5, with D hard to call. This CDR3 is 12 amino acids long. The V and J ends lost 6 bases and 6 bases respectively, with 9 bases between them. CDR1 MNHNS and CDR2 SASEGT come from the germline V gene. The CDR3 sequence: CASRVERQPQHF. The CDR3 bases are TGTGCCAGCAGGGTGGAGCGTCAGCCCCAGCATTTT.

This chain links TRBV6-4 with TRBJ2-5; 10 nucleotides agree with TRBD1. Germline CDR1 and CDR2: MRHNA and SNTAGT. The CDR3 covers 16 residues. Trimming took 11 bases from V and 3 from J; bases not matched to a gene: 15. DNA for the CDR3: TGTGCCGGAAGAACGATGACAGGGGGCAATGAAGAGACCCAGTACTTC. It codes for CAGRTMTGGNEETQYF.

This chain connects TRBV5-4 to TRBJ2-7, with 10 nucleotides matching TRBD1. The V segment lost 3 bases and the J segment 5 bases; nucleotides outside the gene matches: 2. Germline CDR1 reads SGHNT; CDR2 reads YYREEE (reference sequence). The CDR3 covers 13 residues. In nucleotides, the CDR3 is TGTGCCAGCAGCTGGGGACAGGGGAACGAGCAGTACTTC. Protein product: CASSWGQGNEQYF.

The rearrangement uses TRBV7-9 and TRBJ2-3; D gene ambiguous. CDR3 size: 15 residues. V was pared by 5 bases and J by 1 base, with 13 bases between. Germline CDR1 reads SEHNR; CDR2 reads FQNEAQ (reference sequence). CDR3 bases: TGTGCCAGCAGCCCCCTAGAGTCGGGCACAGATACGCAGTATTTT. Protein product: CASSPLESGTDTQYF.

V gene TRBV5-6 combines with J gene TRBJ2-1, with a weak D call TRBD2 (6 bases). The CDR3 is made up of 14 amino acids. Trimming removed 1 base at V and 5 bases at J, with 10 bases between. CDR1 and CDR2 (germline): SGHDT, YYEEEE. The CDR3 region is CASSLRGTNNEQFF. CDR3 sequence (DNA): TGTGCCAGCAGCTTGCGCGGGACGAACAATGAGCAGTTCTTC.

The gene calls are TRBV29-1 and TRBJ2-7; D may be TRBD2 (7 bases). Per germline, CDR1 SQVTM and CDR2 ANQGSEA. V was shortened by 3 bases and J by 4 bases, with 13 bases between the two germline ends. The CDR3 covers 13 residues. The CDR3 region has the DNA TGCAGCGTTGATGGGGGGGCTAAGTACGAGCAGTACTTC. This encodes CSVDGGAKYEQYF.